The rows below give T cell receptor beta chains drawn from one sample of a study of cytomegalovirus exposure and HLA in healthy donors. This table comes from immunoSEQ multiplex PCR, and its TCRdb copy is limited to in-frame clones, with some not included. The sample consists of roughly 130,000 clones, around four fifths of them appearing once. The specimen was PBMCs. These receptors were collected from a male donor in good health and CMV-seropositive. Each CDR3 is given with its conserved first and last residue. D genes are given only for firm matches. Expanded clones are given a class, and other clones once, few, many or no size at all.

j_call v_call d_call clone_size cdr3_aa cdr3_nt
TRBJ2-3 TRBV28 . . CASSPGPQRGELGTQYF TGTGCCAGCAGCCCGGGTCCCCAGCGTGGGGAGCTAGGTACGCAGTATTTT
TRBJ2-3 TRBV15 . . CATSPITSTDTQYF TGTGCCACCTCCCCCATTACTAGCACAGATACGCAGTATTTT
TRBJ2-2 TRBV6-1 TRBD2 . CASSPRAGGGRELFF TGTGCCAGCAGCCCTCGGGCGGGAGGCGGGCGGGAGCTGTTTTTT
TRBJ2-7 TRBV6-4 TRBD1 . CASSTQTGGLDEQYF TGTGCCAGCAGTACCCAGACAGGGGGCTTGGACGAGCAGTACTTC
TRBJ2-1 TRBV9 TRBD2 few CASSVVGREGHNEQFF TGTGCCAGCAGCGTAGTGGGGCGGGAGGGTCACAATGAGCAGTTCTTC
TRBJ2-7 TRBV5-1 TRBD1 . CASSSQTGGIDEQYF TGCGCCAGCAGCTCCCAGACAGGGGGGATCGACGAGCAGTACTTC
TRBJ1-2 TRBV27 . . CASSFLVGAHGYTF TGTGCCAGCAGCTTCCTTGTGGGGGCTCATGGCTACACCTTC
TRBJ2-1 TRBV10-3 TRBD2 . CAISPAGTSGPNEQFF TGTGCCATCAGTCCAGCCGGGACTAGCGGGCCCAATGAGCAGTTCTTC
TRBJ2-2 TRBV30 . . CAWNPMRGTESGELFF TGTGCCTGGAACCCAATGAGGGGGACCGAGTCCGGGGAGCTGTTTTTT
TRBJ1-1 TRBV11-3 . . CASSSKYRDTEAFF TGTGCCAGCAGCTCGAAGTACAGGGACACTGAAGCTTTCTTT
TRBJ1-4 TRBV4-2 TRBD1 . CASSGQGSTNEKLFF TGTGCCAGCAGTGGACAGGGCTCAACTAATGAAAAACTGTTTTTT
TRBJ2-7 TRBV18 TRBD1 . CASSADRVTYEQYF TGTGCCAGCTCAGCAGACAGGGTCACCTACGAGCAGTACTTC
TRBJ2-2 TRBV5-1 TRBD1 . CASSVDRVLTGELFF TGCGCCAGCAGCGTGGACAGGGTATTAACCGGGGAGCTGTTTTTT
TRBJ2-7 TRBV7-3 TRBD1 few CASSYGTGSYEQYF TGTGCCAGCAGCTACGGGACAGGGTCCTACGAGCAGTACTTC
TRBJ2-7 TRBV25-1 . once CASSEWTLGYEQYF TGTGCCAGCAGTGAATGGACTCTCGGCTACGAGCAGTACTTC
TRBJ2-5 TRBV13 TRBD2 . CASSQGGTSGSGETQYF TGTGCCAGCAGCCAAGGCGGGACTAGCGGGAGTGGTGAGACCCAGTACTTC
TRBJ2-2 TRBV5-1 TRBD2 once CASSLYTSGKDTGELFF TGCGCCAGCAGCTTGTATACTAGCGGAAAGGACACCGGGGAGCTGTTTTTT
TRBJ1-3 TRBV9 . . CASSPPGNSGNTIYF TGTGCCAGCAGCCCACCGGGGAACTCTGGAAACACCATATATTTT
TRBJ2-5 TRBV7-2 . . CASSLKRETQYF TGTGCCAGCAGCTTAAAGAGAGAGACCCAGTACTTC
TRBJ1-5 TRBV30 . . CAWTGGPNQPQHF TGTGCCTGGACCGGGGGGCCCAATCAGCCCCAGCATTTT
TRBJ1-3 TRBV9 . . CASSGARASPEDTIYF TGTGCCAGCAGCGGCGCTCGGGCGAGTCCGGAGGACACCATATATTTT
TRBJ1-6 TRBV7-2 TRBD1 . CASSTRQGPNNSPLHF TGTGCCAGCAGCACCCGACAGGGCCCTAACAATTCACCCCTCCACTTT
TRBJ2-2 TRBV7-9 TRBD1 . CATPRGETGGYTGELFF TGTGCCACCCCTCGCGGAGAGACAGGGGGATACACCGGGGAGCTGTTTTTT
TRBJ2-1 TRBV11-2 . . CASSITRNEQFF TGTGCCAGCAGCATAACGAGGAATGAGCAGTTCTTC
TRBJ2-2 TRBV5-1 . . CASSLARDSTGELFF TGCGCCAGCAGCTTGGCCAGGGATAGCACCGGGGAGCTGTTTTTT
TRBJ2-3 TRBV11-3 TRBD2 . CASRAELERDTDTQYF TGTGCCAGCAGGGCGGAGTTAGAGCGGGACACAGATACGCAGTATTTT
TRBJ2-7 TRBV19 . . CASSWQAGSYEQYF TGTGCCAGTAGTTGGCAGGCCGGCTCCTACGAGCAGTACTTC
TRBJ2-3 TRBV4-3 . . CASSQRDFPSTDTQYF TGCGCCAGCAGCCAAAGGGACTTTCCTAGCACAGATACGCAGTATTTT
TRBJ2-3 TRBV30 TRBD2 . CAWIILTSGSADTQYF TGTGCCTGGATTATATTGACTAGCGGGAGCGCAGATACGCAGTATTTT
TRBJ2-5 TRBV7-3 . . CASSWSPQETQYF TGTGCCAGCAGCTGGAGTCCCCAAGAGACCCAGTACTTC
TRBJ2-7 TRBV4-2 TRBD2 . CASSQNTWSGSYYEQYF TGTGCCAGCAGCCAAAATACGTGGAGCGGGAGTTACTACGAGCAGTACTTC
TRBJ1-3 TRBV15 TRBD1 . CATSRGATGVLFGNTIYF TGTGCCACCAGCAGGGGAGCAACAGGGGTCCTCTTTGGAAACACCATATATTTT
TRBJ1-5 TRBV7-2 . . CASSPQVDRNQPQHF TGTGCCAGCAGCCCCCAAGTTGACAGAAATCAGCCCCAGCATTTT
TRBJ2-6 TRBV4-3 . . CASSQGQAYSGANVLTF TGCGCCAGCAGCCAAGGACAGGCATACTCTGGGGCCAACGTCCTGACTTTC
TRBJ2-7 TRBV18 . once CASSPGRGEQYF TGTGCCAGCTCACCTGGTCGGGGAGAGCAGTACTTC
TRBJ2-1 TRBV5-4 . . CASSLPPLSSYNEQFF TGTGCCAGCAGCTTGCCCCCTCTGTCTTCCTACAATGAGCAGTTCTTC
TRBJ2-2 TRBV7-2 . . CASSFSSTGELFF TGTGCCAGCAGCTTTTCTAGCACCGGGGAGCTGTTTTTT
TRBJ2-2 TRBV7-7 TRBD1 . CASSLGTGRFTGELFF TGTGCTAGCAGCTTAGGGACAGGGAGATTCACCGGGGAGCTGTTTTTT
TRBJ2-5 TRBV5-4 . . CASSSLAENQETQYF TGTGCCAGCAGCTCCTTAGCGGAGAACCAAGAGACCCAGTACTTC
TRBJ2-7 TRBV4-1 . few CASSQWTRGEQYF TGCGCCAGCAGCCAATGGACAAGGGGCGAGCAGTACTTC